This TCR beta chain was sequenced during a study of blood T cell repertoires in COVID-19. Overall study: The study drew acute and convalescent COVID-19 samples from the United States, Italy and Spain. Sources were T cells, B-cell-depleted T cells, or PBMCs; the material itself was cDNA or gDNA.

Method: immunoSEQ multiplex PCR; TCRdb's copy keeps in-frame clones and lacks some. Found here are around 73,000 clones, 65% to 85% of them singletons; the top ten hold about 3.9%. V was pared by 4 bases and J by 0 bases, with 10 bases between. This CDR3 is built from 15 residues. Sequences were obtained from peripheral blood. The chain couples TRBV23-1 to TRBJ2-1, with D maybe TRBD2 (5 bases). TRBV23-1 is sorted into the ORF group, with uncertain function. The clonotype was recovered from a woman aged 55-69 years with acute or convalescent COVID-19. The CDR3 reads CASSLTGSSYNEQFF. In DNA form, the CDR3 reads TGCGCCAGCAGTCTCACGGGGAGCTCCTACAATGAGCAGTTCTTC.